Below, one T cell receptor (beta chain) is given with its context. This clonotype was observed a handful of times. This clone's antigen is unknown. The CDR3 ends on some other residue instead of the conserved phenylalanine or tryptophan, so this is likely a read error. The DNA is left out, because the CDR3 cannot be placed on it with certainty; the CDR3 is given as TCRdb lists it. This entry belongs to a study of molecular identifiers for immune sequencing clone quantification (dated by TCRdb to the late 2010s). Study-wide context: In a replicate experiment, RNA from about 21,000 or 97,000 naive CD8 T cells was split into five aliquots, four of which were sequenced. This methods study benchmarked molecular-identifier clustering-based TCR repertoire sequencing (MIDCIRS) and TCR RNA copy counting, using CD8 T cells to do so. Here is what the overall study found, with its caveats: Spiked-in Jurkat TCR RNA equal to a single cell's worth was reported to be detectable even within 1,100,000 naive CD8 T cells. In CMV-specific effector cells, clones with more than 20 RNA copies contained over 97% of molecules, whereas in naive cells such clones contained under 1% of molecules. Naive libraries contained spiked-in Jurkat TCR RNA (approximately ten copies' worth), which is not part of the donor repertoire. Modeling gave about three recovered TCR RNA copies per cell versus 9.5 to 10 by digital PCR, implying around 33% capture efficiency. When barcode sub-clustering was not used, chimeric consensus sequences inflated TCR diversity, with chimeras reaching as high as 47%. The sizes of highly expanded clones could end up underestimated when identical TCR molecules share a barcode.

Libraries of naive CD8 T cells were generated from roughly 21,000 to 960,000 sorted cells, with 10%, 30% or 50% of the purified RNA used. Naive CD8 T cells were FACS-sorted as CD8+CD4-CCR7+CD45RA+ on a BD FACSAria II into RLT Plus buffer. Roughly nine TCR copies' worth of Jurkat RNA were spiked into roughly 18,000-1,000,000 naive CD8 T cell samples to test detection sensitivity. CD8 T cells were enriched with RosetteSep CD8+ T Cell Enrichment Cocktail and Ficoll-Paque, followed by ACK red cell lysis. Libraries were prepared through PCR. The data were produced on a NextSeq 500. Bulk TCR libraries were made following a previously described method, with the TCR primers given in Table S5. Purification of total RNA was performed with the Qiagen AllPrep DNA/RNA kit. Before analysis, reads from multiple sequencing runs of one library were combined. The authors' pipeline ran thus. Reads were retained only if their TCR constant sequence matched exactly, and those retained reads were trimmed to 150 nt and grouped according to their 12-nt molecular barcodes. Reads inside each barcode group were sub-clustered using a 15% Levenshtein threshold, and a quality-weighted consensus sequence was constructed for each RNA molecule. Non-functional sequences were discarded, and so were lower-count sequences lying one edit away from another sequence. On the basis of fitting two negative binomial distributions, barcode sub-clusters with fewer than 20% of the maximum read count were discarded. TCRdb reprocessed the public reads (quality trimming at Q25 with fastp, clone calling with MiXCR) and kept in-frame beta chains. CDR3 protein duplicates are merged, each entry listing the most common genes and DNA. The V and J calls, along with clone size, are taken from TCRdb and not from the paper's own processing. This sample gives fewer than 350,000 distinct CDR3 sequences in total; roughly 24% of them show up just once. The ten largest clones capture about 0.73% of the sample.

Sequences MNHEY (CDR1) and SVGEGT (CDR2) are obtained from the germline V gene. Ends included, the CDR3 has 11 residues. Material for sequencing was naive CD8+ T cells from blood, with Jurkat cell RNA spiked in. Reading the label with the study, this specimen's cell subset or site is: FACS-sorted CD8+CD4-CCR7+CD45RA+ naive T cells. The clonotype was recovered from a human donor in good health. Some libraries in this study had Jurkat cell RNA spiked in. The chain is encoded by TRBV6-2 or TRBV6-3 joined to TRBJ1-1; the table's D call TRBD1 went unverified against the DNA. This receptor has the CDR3 CASIKLPGQAS.